Following are 16 T cell receptor beta chains from one sample sequenced in a study of cytomegalovirus exposure and HLA in healthy donors. Both 60 Vbeta primers and 13 Jbeta primers went into the PCR. Sequencing used immunoSEQ multiplex PCR; TCRdb keeps in-frame clones, though not all of them. The sample consists of under 170,000 clones, 70% to 80% of them appearing once. Sequencing was carried out using PBMCs. These receptors all stem from a human donor in good health.

V and J are TRBV2 and TRBJ2-1, with TRBD1 identical over 8 bases. V was clipped by 4 bases and J by 10 bases; unmatched bases: 6. Germline V gives CDR1 SNHLY, CDR2 FYNNEI. This CDR3 has 13 residues. The CDR3 protein is CASSVQGAREQFF. The CDR3 region has the DNA TGTGCCAGCAGTGTCCAGGGGGCTCGGGAGCAGTTCTTC. The entire variable domain, with the rest obtained from reference TRBV2 and TRBJ2-1, is as follows: EPEVTQTPSHQVTQMGQEVILRCVPISNHLYFYWYRQILGQKVEFLVSFYNNEISEKSEIFDDQFSVERPDGSNFTLKIRSTKLEDSAMYFCASSVQGAREQFFGPGTRLTVL.

This clone occurred once. V gene TRBV30 combines with J gene TRBJ2-6, with 10 bases matching TRBD1. With V trimmed by 5 bases and J by 11 bases, 3 bases remained unmatched. The CDR3 has 12 amino acids. Per germline, CDR1 GTSNPN and CDR2 SVGIG (reference sequence). The CDR3: CAWGDRGHVLTF. The CDR3 DNA is TGTGCCTGGGGAGACAGGGGGCACGTCCTGACTTTC.

The chain links TRBV4-1 to TRBJ1-3; possibly TRBD1 for D (6 bases). The length of the CDR3 is 17 residues. V shed 0 bases and J shed 3 bases, with 15 bases lying between them. Germline-derived CDR1 and CDR2 are MGHRA and YSYEKL. The CDR3 region is CASSQDGGTRVGNTIYF. The CDR3 DNA follows: TGCGCCAGCAGCCAAGATGGGGGCACCAGAGTTGGAAACACCATATATTTT.

This chain uses TRBV28 with TRBJ2-5, with 10 bases identical to TRBD2. Germline trimming cut 6 bases from V and 4 bases from J; bases unmatched to any gene: 2. Germline V CDR1 and CDR2: MDHEN, SYDVKM. The CDR3 contains 13 residues. CDR3 bases: TGTGCCAGCAGGACTAGCGGGTTAGAGACCCAGTACTTC. Its protein product is CASRTSGLETQYF.

The J gene is TRBJ1-4, the V gene TRBV27; D is ambiguous. The CDR3 spans 15 residues. Germline-derived CDR1 and CDR2 are MNHEY and SMNVEV (reference sequence). V lost 0 bases and J 8 bases, leaving 13 bases between the germline ends. The DNA for the CDR3 is TGTGCCAGCAGTTTATCGGCAGGTTTAGCGGAAAAACTGTTTTTT. Its protein product is CASSLSAGLAEKLFF.

The chain carries TRBV6-5 and TRBJ1-2; no definite D call. This CDR3 spans 15 amino acids. The germline V and J ends were trimmed by 0 bases and 0 bases, with 8 bases remaining between them. Germline values: CDR1 MNHEY, CDR2 SVGAGI. In DNA form, the CDR3 reads TGTGCCAGCAGTTACTCGGGCACTTCTAACTATGGCTACACCTTC. This gives the protein CASSYSGTSNYGYTF.

This sequence joins TRBV7-8 and TRBJ1-4, with D unresolved. The V gene's germline CDR1 is SGHVS and CDR2 FQNEAQ. This CDR3 region has 17 residues. Trimming left V 1 base short and J 0 bases short, with 12 bases between. This chain's CDR3 is CASSLEAILATNEKLFF. The DNA for the CDR3 is TGTGCCAGCAGCTTAGAAGCCATCCTCGCAACTAATGAAAAACTGTTTTTT.

This clone appeared once. This chain joins TRBV28 and TRBJ2-1, with D possibly TRBD2 on 5 matching bases. The CDR3 extends over 15 amino acids. Trimming shortened V by 3 bases and J by 3 bases, and 12 bases separated the two germline ends. CDR1 is MDHEN and CDR2 is SYDVKM in the germline V gene. DNA for the CDR3: TGTGCCAGCAGTTTTACGGGGTATGGCTACAATGAGCAGTTCTTC. It translates to CASSFTGYGYNEQFF.

This sequence joins TRBV6-4 and TRBJ1-6; TRBD1 aligns across 9 bases. Losses at the gene ends were 6 bases for V and 8 bases for J; bases not matched to a gene: 5. This CDR3 contains 14 residues. Looked up from germline, CDR1 is MRHNA and CDR2 is SNTAGT. The CDR3 region has the DNA TGTGCCAGCAGCGCCGGGACAGGGTATTCACCCCTCCACTTT. Translation: CASSAGTGYSPLHF.

Note on this clone: The junction does not match germline at one end; this may be a read error. The chain recombines TRBV30 with TRBJ1-2; D remains unclear. The CDR3 contains 13 residues. The germline V gene encodes CDR1 GTSNPN and CDR2 SVGIG (reference sequence). CDR3 in amino acids: CAWSVGAGYGYPF. The CDR3 region has the DNA TGTGCCTGGAGTGTGGGTGCAGGCTATGGCTACCCCTTC.

The J gene is TRBJ1-2, the V gene TRBV7-2; possible D gene TRBD1, 5 bases. Germline V gene data show CDR1 as SGHTA and CDR2 as FQGNSA. V lost 6 bases to trimming and J lost 6 bases, with 17 bases between them. CDR3 length: 14 amino acids. CDR3: CASSWRGPPDGYTF. The DNA for the CDR3 is TGTGCCAGCAGTTGGAGGGGCCCCCCGGATGGCTACACCTTC.

The chain links TRBV9 to TRBJ1-2; 10 bases align to TRBD1. Germline values: CDR1 SGDLS, CDR2 YYNGEE. This CDR3 is 16 amino acids long. The V and J ends lost 0 bases and 4 bases, in that order; junction bases with no gene match: 6. The CDR3 DNA reads as TGTGCCAGCAGCGTAGCGACAGGGGGCGCGGGCTATGGCTACACCTTC. Amino acid sequence: CASSVATGGAGYGYTF.

As to this clone: A junction boundary mismatches the germline segment, possibly from a read error. V usage is TRBV5-4 and J usage is TRBJ1-2; possible D gene TRBD1, 6 bases. Looked up from germline, CDR1 is SGHNT and CDR2 is YYREEE (reference sequence). The CDR3 runs 12 residues. This CDR3 is CASSYPNREGNF. The CDR3 DNA reads TGTGCCAGCAGCTACCCGAACAGGGAAGGTAACTTC.

This chain joins TRBV6-1 and TRBJ1-4; TRBD1 matches 7 bases. This CDR3 contains 14 residues. Germline CDR1 MNHNS, CDR2 SASEGT. V lost 1 base to trimming and J lost 8 bases; unmatched junction nucleotides: 4. CDR3 protein: CASSEDGTVEKLFF. The DNA of the CDR3 is TGTGCCAGCAGTGAAGATGGGACAGTCGAAAAACTGTTTTTT.

Here the CDR3 reads CAWRIGHLGDTQYF. The CDR3 DNA is TGTGCCTGGAGGATCGGACACCTAGGGGATACGCAGTATTTT. V and J are TRBV30 and TRBJ2-3, with TRBD1 as a possible D gene (5 bases). Trimming cost V 3 bases and J 6 bases, with 16 bases left between them. This CDR3 spans 14 amino acids. Germline CDR1 GTSNPN, CDR2 SVGIG (reference sequence).

The gene calls are TRBV13 and TRBJ1-1, with 7 bases fitting TRBD1. The CDR3 contains 14 residues. Per germline, CDR1 PRHDT and CDR2 FYEKMQ (reference sequence). V lost 5 bases to trimming and J lost 10 bases; unmatched junction nucleotides: 13. CDR3 sequence (DNA): TGTGCCAGCAGCGTTTCGAAGGGGGCGGTAAGAGCTTTCTTT. This encodes CASSVSKGAVRAFF.